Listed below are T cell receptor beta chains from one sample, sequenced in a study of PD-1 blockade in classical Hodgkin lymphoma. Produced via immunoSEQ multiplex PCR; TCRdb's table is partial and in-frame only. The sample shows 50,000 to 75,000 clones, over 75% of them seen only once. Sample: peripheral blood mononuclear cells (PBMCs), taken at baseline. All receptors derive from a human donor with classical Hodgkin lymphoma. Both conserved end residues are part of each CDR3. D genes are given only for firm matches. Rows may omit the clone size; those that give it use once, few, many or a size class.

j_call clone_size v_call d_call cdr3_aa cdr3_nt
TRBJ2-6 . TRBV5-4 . CASSLVVTGANVLTF TGTGCCAGCAGCTTGGTGGTAACCGGGGCCAACGTCCTGACTTTC
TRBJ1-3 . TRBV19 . CASRGDGFRNTIYF TGTGCCAGCCGCGGGGACGGGTTCAGAAACACCATATATTTT
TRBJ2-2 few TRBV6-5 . CASTDRDTGELFF TGTGCCAGCACCGACAGAGACACCGGGGAGCTGTTTTTT
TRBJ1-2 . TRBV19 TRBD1 CASSIPRGVTSYGYTF TGTGCCAGTAGTATCCCCAGGGGGGTGACGTCCTATGGCTACACCTTC
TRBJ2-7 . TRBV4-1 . CASSQDKPGSLREQYF TGCGCCAGCAGCCAAGATAAGCCAGGATCCTTACGAGAGCAGTACTTC
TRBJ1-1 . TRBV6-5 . CASSFTSMNTEAFF TGTGCCAGCAGCTTCACCTCCATGAACACTGAAGCTTTCTTT
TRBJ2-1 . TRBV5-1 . CASSLVLPPGSPNNEQFF TGCGCCAGCAGCTTGGTTCTTCCCCCGGGGAGCCCTAACAATGAGCAGTTCTTC
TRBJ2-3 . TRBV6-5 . CASSYRGTDTQYF TGTGCCAGCAGTTACCGGGGGACAGATACGCAGTATTTT
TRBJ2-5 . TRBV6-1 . CASKQGQETQYF TGTGCCAGCAAGCAGGGGCAAGAGACCCAGTACTTC
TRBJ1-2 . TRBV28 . CASSLPANYGYTF TGTGCCAGCAGTTTGCCGGCTAACTATGGCTACACCTTC
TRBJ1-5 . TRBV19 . CASSTGAYNQPQHF TGTGCCAGTAGTACCGGAGCCTACAATCAGCCCCAGCATTTT
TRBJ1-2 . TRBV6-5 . CASSYGRVNGYTF TGTGCCAGCAGTTACGGCCGAGTCAACGGCTACACCTTC
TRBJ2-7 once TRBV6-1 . CANGAYYEQYF TGTGCCAACGGAGCCTACTACGAGCAGTACTTC
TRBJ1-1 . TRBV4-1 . CASSQVGYPEAFF TGCGCCAGCAGCCAAGTCGGTTATCCTGAAGCTTTCTTT
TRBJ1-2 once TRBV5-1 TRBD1 CASSPETGAVGYGYTF TGCGCCAGCAGCCCCGAGACAGGGGCGGTTGGCTATGGCTACACCTTC
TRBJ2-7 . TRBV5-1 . CASSLTSSPYEQYF TGCGCCAGCAGCCTTACTAGTTCCCCCTACGAGCAGTACTTC